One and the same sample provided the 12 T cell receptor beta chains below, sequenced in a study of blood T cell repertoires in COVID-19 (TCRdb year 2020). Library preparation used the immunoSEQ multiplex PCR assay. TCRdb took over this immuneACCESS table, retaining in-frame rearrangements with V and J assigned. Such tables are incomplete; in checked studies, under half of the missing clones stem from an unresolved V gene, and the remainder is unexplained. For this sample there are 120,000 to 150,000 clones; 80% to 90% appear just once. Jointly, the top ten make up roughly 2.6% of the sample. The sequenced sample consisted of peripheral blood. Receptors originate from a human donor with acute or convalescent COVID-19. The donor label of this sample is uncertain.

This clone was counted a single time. CDR3 sequence: CASRPGTVVYEQYV. The CDR3, as DNA: TGTGCCAGCAGACCGGGGACAGTCGTCTACGAGCAGTACGTC. The rearrangement joins TRBV6-5 to TRBJ2-7, with TRBD1 matching over 7 bases. Germline lookup yields CDR1 MNHEY and CDR2 SVGAGI. The CDR3 is made up of 14 amino acids. V was pared by 6 bases and J by 3 bases, with 8 bases of the junction left unmatched.

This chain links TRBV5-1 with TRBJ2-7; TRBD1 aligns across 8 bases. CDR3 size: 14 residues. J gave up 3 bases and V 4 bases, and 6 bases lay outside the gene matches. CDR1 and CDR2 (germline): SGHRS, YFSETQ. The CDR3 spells CASSPGQEYYEQYF. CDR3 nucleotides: TGCGCCAGCAGCCCGGGACAGGAATACTACGAGCAGTACTTC. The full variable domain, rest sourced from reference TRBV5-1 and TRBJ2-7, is KAGVTQTPRYLIKTRGQQVTLSCSPISGHRSVSWYQQTPGQGLQFLFEYFSETQRNKGNFPGRFSGRQFSNSRSEMNVSTLELGDSALYLCASSPGQEYYEQYFGPGTRLTVT.

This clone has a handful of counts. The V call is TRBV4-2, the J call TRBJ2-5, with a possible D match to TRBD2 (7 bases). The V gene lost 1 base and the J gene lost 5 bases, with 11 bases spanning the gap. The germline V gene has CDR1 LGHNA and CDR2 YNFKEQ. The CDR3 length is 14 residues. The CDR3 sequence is CASSQVKGGETQYF. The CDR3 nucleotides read TGTGCCAGCAGCCAAGTGAAGGGGGGGGAGACCCAGTACTTC.

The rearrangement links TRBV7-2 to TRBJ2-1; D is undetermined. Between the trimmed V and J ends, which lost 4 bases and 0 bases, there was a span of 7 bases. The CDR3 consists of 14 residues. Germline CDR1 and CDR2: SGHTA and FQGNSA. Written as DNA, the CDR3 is TGTGCCAGCAGCTCTCCCTTCTCCTACAATGAGCAGTTCTTC. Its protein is CASSSPFSYNEQFF.

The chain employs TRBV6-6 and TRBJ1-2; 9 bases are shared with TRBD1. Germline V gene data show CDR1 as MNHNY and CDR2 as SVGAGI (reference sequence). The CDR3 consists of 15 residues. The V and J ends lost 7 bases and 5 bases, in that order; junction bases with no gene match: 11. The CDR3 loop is CASTDRGQAFYGYTF. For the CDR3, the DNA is TGTGCCAGCACGGACAGGGGACAGGCTTTTTATGGCTACACCTTC.

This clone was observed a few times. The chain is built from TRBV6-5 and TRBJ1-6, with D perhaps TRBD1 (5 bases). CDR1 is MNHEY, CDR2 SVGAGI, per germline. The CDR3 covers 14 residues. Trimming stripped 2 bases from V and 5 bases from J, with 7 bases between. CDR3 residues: CASSYAGNNSPLHF. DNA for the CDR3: TGTGCCAGCAGTTACGCAGGGAATAATTCACCCCTCCACTTT.

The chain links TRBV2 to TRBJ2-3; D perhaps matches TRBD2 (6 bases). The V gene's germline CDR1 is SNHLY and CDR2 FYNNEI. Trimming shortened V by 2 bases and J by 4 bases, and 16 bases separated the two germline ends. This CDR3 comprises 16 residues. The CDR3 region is CASSEFIGGVADTQYF. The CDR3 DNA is TGTGCCAGCAGTGAATTTATTGGAGGGGTCGCAGATACGCAGTATTTT.

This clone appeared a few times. As DNA, the CDR3 is TGTGCCAGCAGTCCGGGACAGGGGGCTGACACTGAAGCTTTCTTT. Encoded protein: CASSPGQGADTEAFF. The chain carries TRBV2 and TRBJ1-1, with 12 bases matching TRBD1. From germline, CDR1 is SNHLY and CDR2 FYNNEI. CDR3 length equals 15 residues. J was trimmed by 3 bases and V by 5 bases; bases with no gene match: 4.

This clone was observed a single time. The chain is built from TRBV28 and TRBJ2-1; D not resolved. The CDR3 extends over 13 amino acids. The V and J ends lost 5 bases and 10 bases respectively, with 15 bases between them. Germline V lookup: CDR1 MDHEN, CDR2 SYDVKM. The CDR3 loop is CASSPGPAREQFF. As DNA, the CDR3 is TGTGCCAGCAGTCCGGGTCCCGCCCGCGAGCAGTTCTTC.

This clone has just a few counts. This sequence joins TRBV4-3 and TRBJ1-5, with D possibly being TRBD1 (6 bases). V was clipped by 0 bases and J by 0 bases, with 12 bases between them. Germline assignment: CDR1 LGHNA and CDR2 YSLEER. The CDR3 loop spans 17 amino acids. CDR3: CASSQDTGSYSNQPQHF. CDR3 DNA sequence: TGCGCCAGCAGCCAAGATACAGGGAGTTATAGCAATCAGCCCCAGCATTTT.

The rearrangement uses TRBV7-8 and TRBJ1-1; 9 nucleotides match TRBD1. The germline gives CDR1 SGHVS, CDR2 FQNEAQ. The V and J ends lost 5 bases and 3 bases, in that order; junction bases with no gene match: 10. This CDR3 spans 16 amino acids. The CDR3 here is CASSPRGGQGYTEAFF. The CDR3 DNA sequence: TGTGCCAGCAGCCCTAGAGGGGGACAGGGCTACACTGAAGCTTTCTTT.

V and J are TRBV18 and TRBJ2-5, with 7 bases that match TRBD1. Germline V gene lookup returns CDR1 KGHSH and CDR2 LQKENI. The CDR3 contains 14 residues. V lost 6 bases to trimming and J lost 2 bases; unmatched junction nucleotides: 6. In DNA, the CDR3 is TGTGCCAGCTCTGGGGGACAGTCTCAAGAGACCCAGTACTTC. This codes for CASSGGQSQETQYF.